The present T cell receptor beta chain was sequenced within a study of blood T cell repertoires in COVID-19 (dated by TCRdb to about 2020). Study-level background: The collaborator samples originated in the United States, Italy and Spain and spanned the acute and convalescent phases of COVID-19. The prospective study material was composed of cDNA or gDNA derived from T cells, B-cell-depleted T cells, or PBMCs. Deeply sampled blood TCRbeta repertoires from subjects exposed to, actively infected with, or recovered from COVID-19 were included in the dataset. The repertoires were released in a freely available public database meant as a resource for research on the immune response to SARS-CoV-2. The samples were drawn from the first 160 participants of the ongoing ImmuneRACE study and from more than 1,000 subjects provided by 6 global collaborators. The sample metadata nearly always contained a de-identified subject ID, COVID-19 status, age in years and sex. Where HLA class I and class II types were available, the types were taken from metadata supplied by the sample provider, not from assay-based typing.

Here is what the overall study found, with its caveats: How much clinical and demographic metadata was included differed by source and by participant, and the metadata was provided uncurated.

The immunoSEQ Assay, a bias-controlled multiplex PCR, was used to amplify TCRbeta CDR3 regions from genomic DNA. The paper's processing steps were these. The number of nucleated cells in each sample was estimated from the amplification of reference gene primers within the assay. Sequence reads were collapsed and filtered to measure the absolute abundance of every unique TCRbeta CDR3 rearrangement. For each sample, productive Simpson clonality was calculated as the square root of Simpson's diversity index over productive rearrangements. The immuneACCESS repertoire file appears here via TCRdb, limited to in-frame rearrangements. These files lack a portion of the clones; in checked studies, under half of the deficit traces to unresolved V genes, and the cause of the others is not known. The V and J calls and clone size come from that table; D and trimming were worked out from the DNA. Across this sample there are tens of thousands of clones, with roughly 80% seen only once. 15% to 20% of the sample is in the top ten clones.

The collaborating institutions used their own protocols to collect whole blood in K2EDTA tubes. For TCRbeta analysis, collaborator samples were shipped as frozen whole blood, as isolated PBMCs, or as DNA extracted from either sample type. Comments on this clone: This clone's antigen is unknown. No quality values exist for individual bases; no much larger clone is one base distant.

Counted from cysteine to phenylalanine, this CDR3 has 12 amino acids. Only the CDR3 DNA stays, 36 bases, in frame from base 1. Cut back by 2 bases and 9 bases, the V and J ends lie 8 bases apart. CDR1 and CDR2 are read off the germline V gene as SNHLY and FYNNEI. The TCR was taken from an elderly woman with acute or convalescent COVID-19. Sequences were obtained from peripheral blood. The rearranged segments are TRBV2 and TRBJ2-4, with no confidently assigned D gene. This receptor carries the CDR3 CASSEYRSIQYF. The base sequence is TGTGCCAGCAGTGAATATCGTAGCATTCAGTACTTC. Full variable domain (CDR3 extended with the reference TRBV2 and TRBJ2-4 proteins): EPEVTQTPSHQVTQMGQEVILRCVPISNHLYFYWYRQILGQKVEFLVSFYNNEISEKSEIFDDQFSVERPDGSNFTLKIRSTKLEDSAMYFCASSEYRSIQYFGAGTRLSVL.